The 11 T cell receptor beta chains reported below all come from one sample, sequenced in a study of CD8 T cells in Susac syndrome. The authors reverse transcribed roughly 0.5 to 1 ug RNA with random hexamers. TCRdb reprocessed the immunoSEQ multiplex PCR reads via MiXCR and lists one record per CDR3 protein. The top ten hold about 0.1% of the sample, which has some 180,000 distinct CDR3 sequences, just under 95% seen once. The sample was CD4+ T cells from PBMCs. Source of these receptors: a human donor with Susac syndrome.

The chain recombines TRBV30 with TRBJ1-1; D is unresolved. With 4 bases removed from V and 2 bases from J, the gap between germline ends came to 8 bases. CDR1 and CDR2 from the germline V gene are GTSNPN and SVGIG (reference sequence). CDR3 length: 12 residues. CDR3 protein: CAWIRANTEAFF. The CDR3 bases are TGTGCCTGGATTAGGGCAAACACTGAAGCTTTCTTT.

This chain joins TRBV29-1 and TRBJ2-3; a weak D match, TRBD1 (6 bases). The CDR3 consists of 13 residues. V was clipped by 4 bases and J by 3 bases, with 11 bases between them. The germline V gene has CDR1 SQVTM and CDR2 ANQGSEA. The chain's CDR3 is CSVGQVVTDTQYF. CDR3 in DNA: TGCAGCGTTGGACAGGTCGTAACAGATACGCAGTATTTT.

This clonotype appeared a single time. The chain carries TRBV19 and TRBJ2-1, with D hard to call. The germline V gene encodes CDR1 LNHDA and CDR2 SQIVND (reference sequence). This CDR3 spans 13 amino acids. Trimming left V 9 bases short and J 3 bases short, with 12 bases between. This CDR3 is CASRRDHYNEQFF. DNA of the CDR3: TGTGCCAGCAGGCGAGACCACTACAATGAGCAGTTCTTC.

The chain couples TRBV4-1 to TRBJ2-7; D may correspond to TRBD1 or TRBD2 (6 bases each). The CDR3 contains 14 residues. CDR1 is MGHRA and CDR2 is YSYEKL in the germline V gene. V shed 4 bases and J shed 4 bases, with 14 bases lying between them. The DNA for the CDR3 is TGCGCCAGCAGCCGGGGTGAGGGGGGTTACGAGCAGTACTTC. Its protein product is CASSRGEGGYEQYF.

The V and J genes are TRBV9 and TRBJ1-2; 8 bases are a match to TRBD1. V was pared by 0 bases and J by 8 bases, with 9 bases of the junction left unmatched. Germline lookup yields CDR1 SGDLS and CDR2 YYNGEE. The CDR3 is 15 amino acids. CDR3 region: CASSVDLDRGGGYTF. The CDR3 region has the DNA TGTGCCAGCAGCGTAGATTTAGACAGGGGCGGAGGCTACACCTTC.

V gene TRBV18 combines with J gene TRBJ2-2; 7 bases are a match to TRBD1. This CDR3 has 16 amino acids. The trim removed 2 bases at V and 3 bases at J, leaving 6 bases unmatched. In germline, CDR1 is KGHSH, CDR2 LQKENI. DNA of the CDR3: TGTGCCAGCTCACCAATAGGGGGCGCGGACACCGGGGAGCTGTTTTTT. This gives the protein CASSPIGGADTGELFF.

The rearrangement uses TRBV27 and TRBJ2-7, with D hard to call. Looked up from germline, CDR1 is MNHEY and CDR2 is SMNVEV (reference sequence). CDR3 length: 12 residues. V lost 5 bases to trimming and J lost 0 bases, with 5 bases between them. CDR3 sequence: CASSAPSYEQYF. CDR3 nucleotides: TGTGCCAGCAGTGCCCCCTCCTACGAGCAGTACTTC.

The gene calls are TRBV15 and TRBJ2-7; D may be TRBD1 (5 bases). Trimming cost V 0 bases and J 6 bases, with 15 bases left between them. From germline, CDR1 is LNHNV and CDR2 YYDKDF (reference sequence). The CDR3 is made up of 15 amino acids. CDR3 amino acids: CATSRDKGAGREQYF. CDR3 DNA sequence: TGTGCCACCAGCAGAGATAAGGGCGCAGGGCGCGAGCAGTACTTC.

This rearrangement joins TRBV6-2 or TRBV6-3 to TRBJ2-3; 10 bases agree with TRBD2. CDR3 length equals 14 residues. Per germline, CDR1 MNHEY and CDR2 SVGEGT. Trimming cost V 6 bases and J 6 bases; bases outside gene matches: 6. The CDR3 here is CASRERGGRDTQYF. CDR3 nucleotide sequence: TGTGCCAGCAGGGAGCGGGGGGGCCGCGATACGCAGTATTTT.

This chain uses TRBV20-1 with TRBJ2-2; 8 nucleotides match TRBD2. J gave up 6 bases and V 5 bases, and 11 bases lay outside the gene matches. Per germline, CDR1 DFQATT and CDR2 SNEGSKA (reference sequence). The CDR3 contains 15 residues. The DNA for the CDR3 is TGCAGTGCTCACCTTAGCGGGAACCCAGCCGGGGAGCTGTTTTTT. Translating gives CSAHLSGNPAGELFF.

This clonotype was recorded once. This chain joins TRBV4-1 and TRBJ2-1; TRBD1 agrees at 8 bases. The CDR3 has 15 residues. After removal of 1 base from V and 8 bases from J, the junction contained 7 bases not matched to a gene. Germline-derived CDR1 and CDR2 are MGHRA and YSYEKL. CDR3 DNA sequence: TGCGCCAGCAGCCAAGGCCCCAGGGGGCGGGATGAGCAGTTCTTC. Amino acid sequence: CASSQGPRGRDEQFF.